This note documents a single T cell receptor (beta chain) sequence. The sample is drawn from a study of cytomegalovirus exposure and HLA in healthy donors. The germline gives CDR1 MDHEN, CDR2 SYDVKM. Trimming took 2 bases from V and 4 from J, leaving 6 bases between them. CDR3 length: 13 amino acids. The PCR used 60 Vbeta and 13 Jbeta primers. Per the authors' pipeline: Unique TCR beta chains numbered roughly 84 million in a later analysis, with some 9.9 million shared. Only in-frame clones appear in the TCRdb table, and some are missing; sequencing was by immunoSEQ multiplex PCR. Clone size and V and J calls were adopted from that table, with D and trimming inferred from the DNA. The sample consists of tens of thousands of clones, over 70% of them appearing once.

The chain employs TRBV28 and TRBJ1-5; D is unresolved. The clonotype originates from a man between 35 and 55 years old in good health and CMV-seronegative. The specimen was PBMCs. CDR3 sequence: CASSLPYNQPQHF. CDR3 nucleotides: TGTGCCAGCAGTTTACCCTATAATCAGCCCCAGCATTTT.